A single sample gave rise to the 21 T cell receptor beta chains below, sequenced in a study of molecular identifiers for immune sequencing clone quantification (dated by TCRdb to the late 2010s). Library method: PCR. The listed sequencing device is NextSeq 500. TCRdb reworked the public reads: Q25 trimming with fastp, MiXCR clone assembly, productive beta chains retained. Identical CDR3 proteins give one entry, which carries the most common genes and DNA. Within this sample are approximately 320,000 distinct CDR3 sequences, with about a quarter of them counted one time only. 0.74% of the sample comes from the top ten. Material: naive CD8+ T cells from blood, with Jurkat cell RNA spiked in. The sample's cell subset or site label, in plain terms: FACS-sorted CD8+CD4-CCR7+CD45RA+ naive T cells. These receptors came from a human donor in good health. Some libraries in this study had Jurkat cell RNA spiked in.

This clonotype appeared a single time. A much larger clone differs by one base, so this may be a read error. The CDR3 nucleotides are TGTGCCAACAGGTCCGGGACAGGCACTGAAGCTTTCTTT. This translates into CANRSGTGTEAFF. The rearrangement joins TRBV7-6 to TRBJ1-1; 8 bases align to TRBD1. The length of the CDR3 is 13 residues. With V trimmed by 10 bases and J by 4 bases, 8 bases remained unmatched. Germline V gene data show CDR1 as SGHVS and CDR2 as FNYEAQ.

This clonotype came up a few times. The rearrangement joins TRBV21-1 to TRBJ2-3. TRBV21-1 is listed as a pseudogene. The CDR3 spans 13 residues. CDR3 in amino acids: CANRTSSTDTQYF. The CDR3 DNA follows: TGTGCCAACAGGACATCTAGCACAGATACGCAGTATTTT.

On this clonotype itself: This may arise from a read error, as a much more abundant clone is one base away. The chain carries TRBV28 and TRBJ1-2; D remains ambiguous. Between the trimmed V and J ends, which lost 5 bases and 4 bases, there was a span of 14 bases. CDR3 size: 14 residues. Germline CDR1 MDHEN, CDR2 SYDVKM. CDR3 loop: CASSPPLLVYGYTF. The CDR3 nucleotides read TGTGCCAGCAGTCCCCCCCTACTGGTCTATGGCTACACCTTC.

This chain connects TRBV6-2 or TRBV6-3 to TRBJ1-1; weak D call: TRBD1 (6 bases). Germline V gene lookup returns CDR1 MNHEY and CDR2 SVGEGT. The CDR3 contains 13 residues. The V end was cut by 8 bases, the J end by 4 bases, with 14 bases between. The CDR3: CASGTYYGTEAFF. The CDR3 DNA reads as TGTGCCAGCGGGACATACTATGGCACTGAAGCTTTCTTT.

A few counts support this clonotype. CDR3 sequence (DNA): TGTGCCAGCAGCTGGGCTGGAGGGGACTATGGCTACACCTTC. It codes for CASSWAGGDYGYTF. This chain connects TRBV7-9 to TRBJ1-2; the D gene is possibly TRBD1 (5 bases). Germline loops: CDR1 SEHNR, CDR2 FQNEAQ (reference sequence). The CDR3 spans 14 residues. Trimming stripped 4 bases from V and 3 bases from J, with 12 bases between.

About this clonotype itself: With a much larger clone just one base away, this may be a read error. The V call is TRBV12-5, the J call TRBJ1-1; D unresolved. The CDR3 sequence is 13 residues long. Deletions cut 7 bases from V and 1 base from J, with 10 bases between. Germline V CDR1 and CDR2: LGHNT, FRNRAP. This CDR3 reads CASAVGRNTEAFF. The CDR3 DNA reads TGTGCTAGTGCCGTAGGCAGGAACACTGAAGCTTTCTTT.

The chain recombines TRBV4-3 with TRBJ1-5, with D perhaps TRBD1 (6 bases). CDR3 length: 16 residues. Germline CDR1 LGHNA, CDR2 YSLEER. Trimming left V 0 bases short and J 1 base short, with 10 bases between. This CDR3 is CASSQDRGQSNQPQHF. Here the CDR3 DNA reads TGCGCCAGCAGCCAAGATCGAGGACAGAGCAATCAGCCCCAGCATTTT.

This chain joins TRBV28 and TRBJ2-7; D not resolved. The germline V and J ends were trimmed by 8 bases and 2 bases, with 10 bases remaining between them. This CDR3 is 12 amino acids long. Per the germline V gene, CDR1 is MDHEN and CDR2 is SYDVKM. The CDR3 sequence: CASRMGTYEQYF. The CDR3 DNA sequence: TGTGCCAGCCGTATGGGGACCTACGAGCAGTACTTC.

In this sample, this clonotype turned up a few times. The chain joins TRBV6-2 or TRBV6-3 to TRBJ2-3; 10 nucleotides match TRBD1. Germline V CDR1 and CDR2: MNHEY, SVGEGT. V lost 5 bases, J lost 2 bases, and 4 bases stayed unmatched. There are 15 residues in the CDR3. In nucleotides, the CDR3 is TGTGCCAGCAGTCCGGGACAGGGGATCACAGATACGCAGTATTTT. This encodes CASSPGQGITDTQYF.

This CDR3 is CSARSSGGWELFF. The DNA for the CDR3 is TGCAGTGCTAGATCTAGCGGGGGCTGGGAGCTGTTTTTT. V is TRBV20-1 and J is TRBJ2-2; TRBD2 matches at 10 bases. This CDR3 spans 13 amino acids. Germline assignment: CDR1 DFQATT and CDR2 SNEGSKA (reference sequence). The V segment lost 2 bases and the J segment 9 bases; nucleotides outside the gene matches: 3.

With respect to this clonotype: A much larger clone lies one base from this, so it may be a read error. The genes are TRBV6-5 and TRBJ1-5; unclear D gene. CDR3 size: 15 residues. Germline CDR1 is MNHEY and CDR2 is SVGAGI. The CDR3: CASRSGPGGNQPRHF. CDR3 DNA sequence: TGTGCCAGCAGGTCTGGACCCGGAGGCAATCAGCCCCGGCATTTT.

The table lists this clonotype with a few counts. The CDR3 reads CATSRDRNSPLHF. In nucleotides, the CDR3 is TGTGCCACCAGCAGGGACAGAAATTCACCCCTCCACTTT. This rearrangement joins TRBV15 to TRBJ1-6, with D possibly being TRBD1 (6 bases). V lost 3 bases, J lost 7 bases, and 7 bases lay in between. CDR3 length: 13 residues. Germline loops: CDR1 LNHNV, CDR2 YYDKDF (reference sequence).

This clonotype was found a few times. The chain joins TRBV27 to TRBJ2-5; 12 bases are shared with TRBD2. Trimming took 2 bases from V and 7 from J; bases not matched to a gene: 11. CDR3 length: 17 amino acids. Germline assignment: CDR1 MNHEY and CDR2 SMNVEV (reference sequence). CDR3 sequence reads: CASSLAAPLAGGGTQYF. DNA of the CDR3: TGTGCCAGCAGTTTAGCCGCTCCACTAGCGGGAGGAGGGACCCAGTACTTC.

About this clonotype itself: A much larger clone lies a single base off, so this may be a read error. This chain uses TRBV29-1 with TRBJ1-4; 8 positions match TRBD1. CDR1 is SQVTM and CDR2 is ANQGSEA in the germline V gene. CDR3 size: 13 residues. This CDR3 reads CSVLQGVNEELFF. CDR3 coding DNA: TGCAGCGTTTTACAGGGGGTTAATGAAGAACTGTTTTTT. Full variable domain (outside the CDR3, taken from reference TRBV29-1 and TRBJ1-4): SAVISQKPSRDICQRGTSLTIQCQVDSQVTMMFWYRQQPGQSLTLIATANQGSEATYESGFVIDKFPISRPNLTFSTLTVSNMSPEDSSIYLCSVLQGVNEELFFGSGTQLSVL.

V and J are TRBV5-6 and TRBJ1-1; D not certain. The V end was cut by 2 bases, the J end by 0 bases, with 14 bases between. The germline V gene encodes CDR1 SGHDT and CDR2 YYEEEE. The CDR3 sequence is 16 residues long. In DNA form, the CDR3 reads TGTGCCAGCAGCTTCGAGGAACAGACAATGAACACTGAAGCTTTCTTT. Translating gives CASSFEEQTMNTEAFF.

This clonotype was seen at least ten times. The genes are TRBV12-3 or TRBV12-4 and TRBJ1-1; no reliable D call. There are 16 residues in the CDR3. Trimming took off 6 bases at V and 5 bases at J, with 22 bases between the two ends. CDR3 coding DNA: TGTGCCAGCAGCCCCCTTTTGAGGGATTACGGTACTGAAGCTTTCTTT. Its translation: CASSPLLRDYGTEAFF.

This clonotype was seen more than once but under ten times. V gene TRBV7-3 combines with J gene TRBJ2-3; possibly TRBD1 or TRBD2 for D (5 bases each). Trimming took off 5 bases at V and 6 bases at J, with 15 bases between the two ends. The CDR3 has 14 residues. Germline V gene sequence: CDR1 SGHTA, CDR2 FQGTGA. CDR3 bases: TGTGCCAGCAGCCCCGCACCCGGGGCGGATACGCAGTATTTT. It yields the protein CASSPAPGADTQYF.

Many counts were recorded for this clonotype. The chain links TRBV2 to TRBJ2-7; D is uncertain. Per germline, CDR1 SNHLY and CDR2 FYNNEI. The CDR3 sequence is 16 residues long. Trimming shortened V by 2 bases and J by 0 bases, and 14 bases separated the two germline ends. DNA of the CDR3: TGTGCCAGCAGTGAATCGTCAGCCATGAACTCCTACGAGCAGTACTTC. The encoded protein is CASSESSAMNSYEQYF.

A note on this clonotype: A junction end diverges from the germline sequence, so it may reflect a read error. The chain couples TRBV7-9 to TRBJ1-1; D remains ambiguous. CDR3 length: 14 residues. CDR1 is SEHNR and CDR2 is FQNEAQ in the germline V gene (reference sequence). The CDR3 region is CASSLPMMNAEAFF. As DNA, the CDR3 is TGTGCTAGCAGCTTACCCATGATGAACGCTGAAGCTTTCTTT.

The rearrangement joins TRBV9 to TRBJ1-3, with D unclear. V was cut by 4 bases and J by 0 bases, with 8 bases left in between. The germline V gene has CDR1 SGDLS and CDR2 YYNGEE. The CDR3 is 14 residues long. The CDR3 sequence: CASSRQDSGNTIYF. The CDR3 coding sequence is TGTGCCAGCAGCAGACAAGACTCTGGAAACACCATATATTTT.

There are many counts of this clonotype. V gene TRBV3-1 combines with J gene TRBJ2-1, with 7 bases identical to TRBD2. The CDR3 totals 17 residues. Trimming removed 3 bases from V and 0 bases from J; junction bases left unmatched: 8. The germline CDR1 and CDR2 sequences are LGHDT and YNNKEL (reference sequence). The CDR3 DNA reads as TGTGCCAGCAGCCATCGGGACTACCTGAGCTCCTACAATGAGCAGTTCTTC. Residues: CASSHRDYLSSYNEQFF.